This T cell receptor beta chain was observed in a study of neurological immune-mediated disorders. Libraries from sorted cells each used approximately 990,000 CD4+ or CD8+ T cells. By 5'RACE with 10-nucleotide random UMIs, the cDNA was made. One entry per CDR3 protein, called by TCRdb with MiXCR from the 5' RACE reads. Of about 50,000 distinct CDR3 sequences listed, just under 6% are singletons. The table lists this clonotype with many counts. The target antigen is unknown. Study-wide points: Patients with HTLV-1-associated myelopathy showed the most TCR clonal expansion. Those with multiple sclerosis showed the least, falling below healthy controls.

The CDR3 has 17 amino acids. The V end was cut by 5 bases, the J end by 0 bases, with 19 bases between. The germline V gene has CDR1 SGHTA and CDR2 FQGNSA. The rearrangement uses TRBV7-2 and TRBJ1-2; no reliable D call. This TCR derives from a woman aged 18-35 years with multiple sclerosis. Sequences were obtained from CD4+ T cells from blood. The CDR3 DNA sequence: TGTGCCAGCAGCCCCGCCGGGCGGACCTCCTCTAACTATGGCTACACCTTC. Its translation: CASSPAGRTSSNYGYTF.